This entry features one T cell receptor (beta chain) sequence. The antigen it recognizes is unknown. The record has no base qualities; no much larger clone is one base away. The record originates from a study of shared T cell receptors in the human thymus listed by TCRdb under 2021. Notes on the research overall: The study examined how self-reactive, shared T-cell receptor alpha chains are generated in the human thymus.

Preparation of the library involved the immunoSEQ multiplex PCR assay. TCRdb carries this immuneACCESS record with in-frame sequences only. Its versions omit some clonotypes, under half of them owing to an unresolved V gene in the studies checked, with the rest unexplained. The table for this sample lists almost 550,000 clones; approximately 80% of them were counted only once. The ten most abundant clones make up more than 0.01% of the sample. Measured from the cysteine to the phenylalanine, the CDR3 is 15 residues long. Solely the CDR3 DNA is kept, with 45 bases framed from the first base. CDR1 PRHDT and CDR2 FYEKMQ are derived from the germline V gene (reference sequence). Trimming removed 5 bases from V and 7 bases from J; the gene matches leave 12 bases unexplained. This sample was also put to use in a study of human thymus T cells. Looking at the second paper: Immunologically healthy infants undergoing open corrective cardiac surgery for congenital heart defects in Finland were used as donors. Thymus tissue was collected as surgical resects that were removed during corrective cardiac surgery. Usage of V and J gene segments appeared to be biased in both the thymic and the peripheral blood repertoires. According to the related research, thymic TCR repertoires were highly overlapping among unrelated individuals. TCR alpha and beta repertoires from about eight infant thymus samples and a few related peripheral blood samples were characterized in the study. The infant donors were roughly 6 to 244 days old, and the cohort included roughly six males and two females. Thymocytes were mechanically released from the tissue and were stored as pellets of roughly 9-31 million cells at -70 degrees C. A QIAsymphony instrument was used to extract genomic DNA from frozen cell pellets. Using the immunoSEQ multiplex PCR assay, the TCRB and TCRAD loci were amplified from a standardized quantity of quality-controlled genomic DNA. Amplicons spanned the V(D)J region at a length sufficient to cover the CDR3 and identify V and J genes. The commercial immunoSEQ service was used to sequence amplicons on an Illumina platform. Primer bias and sequencing errors were corrected using previously described methods, and TCRAD and TCRB definitions followed the IMGT database. Analysis of the repertoires was done with immunoSEQ Analyzer 3.0 and VDJTools and included basic statistics, V/J segment usage, diversity estimates, rarefaction and pairwise overlap. Diversity was estimated using the Chao1, ChaoE, Efron-Thisted, Shannon and inverse Simpson indices, and was also estimated on datasets down-sampled to the size of the smallest sample. For repertoire overlap, CDR3 nucleotide sequence, V gene and J gene had to match strictly, and clustering was done by Jaccard-based multidimensional scaling. On average, roughly 810,000 unique TCRB clonotypes were obtained from thymus samples, compared with some 84,000 from blood samples.

The material sequenced was thymocytes. The receptor's source is a boy younger than two with a congenital heart defect. Donor details come from another sample of the same person, matched by shared clones. The chain employs TRBV13 and TRBJ1-2; the junction holds 8 bases that match TRBD1. The nucleotides read TGTGCCAGCAGCCCGGACAGGGTCCCCCCTCCTGGCTACACCTTC. This gives the protein CASSPDRVPPPGYTF.